This is a list of T cell receptor beta chains from one sample in a study of CD8 T cells in ankylosing spondylitis. TCRdb recomputed calls from the 5' RACE reads with MiXCR, one row per CDR3 protein. Of a few hundred thousand distinct CDR3 sequences detected, roughly 8% appear once; the ten largest clones hold more than 12%. The sequenced sample was blood, either unsorted or a sorted T cell fraction (not recorded which). The receptors here all came from a male donor with ankylosing spondylitis. CDR3s leave out the opening cysteine and the closing phenylalanine or tryptophan. D genes are given only for firm matches.

D gene,V gene,J gene,CDR3 protein
.,TRBV14,TRBJ2-7,ASSQPMDLKGPNEQY
TRBD2,TRBV5-1,TRBJ2-7,ASSLISGYSYEQY
.,TRBV4-2,TRBJ2-6,ASSQWVPGANVLT
TRBD1,TRBV10-3,TRBJ2-1,AISESGTGYNEQF
.,TRBV18,TRBJ2-7,ASSPSLRSYEQY
.,TRBV7-8,TRBJ2-1,ASSLFGFQIYNEQF
TRBD2,TRBV4-2,TRBJ2-2,ASSQDRGAGELF
.,TRBV5-1,TRBJ2-1,ASRPSGASYNEQF
.,TRBV5-1,TRBJ2-5,ASSLGPSGTQY
TRBD2,TRBV7-2,TRBJ2-3,ASSVFLAGEGPDTQY
.,TRBV3-1,TRBJ2-7,ASSPPLRRGMYFPYEQY
.,TRBV4-3,TRBJ2-7,ASSRAVGGTYEQY
.,TRBV4-2,TRBJ2-7,ASSQEIDTYEQY
TRBD2,TRBV4-2,TRBJ2-3,ASSQEREGPDTQY
.,TRBV7-8,TRBJ2-5,ASSLAAGAWETQY
.,TRBV12-3/TRBV12-4,TRBJ2-5,ASSLPPRETQY
.,TRBV12-3/TRBV12-4,TRBJ1-5,ASRKQGPQH
TRBD2,TRBV28,TRBJ2-7,ASSLRLDRRPLAGWDGYEQY
TRBD2,TRBV6-5,TRBJ2-7,ASSYSRRGSTYEQY
.,TRBV5-5,TRBJ2-3,ASSFRLTISTDTQY
.,TRBV7-2,TRBJ2-7,ASSVDSNYEQY
.,TRBV7-2,TRBJ2-7,ASSLGYSPYEQY
.,TRBV5-1,TRBJ2-3,ASSRDPTGADTQY
.,TRBV12-3/TRBV12-4,TRBJ2-3,ASSPRDFGTDTQY
TRBD2,TRBV5-1,TRBJ2-5,ASRGTSGGETQY
.,TRBV19,TRBJ2-7,ASSMGRATYEQY
TRBD1,TRBV5-1,TRBJ1-1,ASSLEGQDYEAF
TRBD1,TRBV5-1,TRBJ2-3,ASSPGAGGPTDTQY
.,TRBV2,TRBJ2-2,ASGLTEVTGELF
.,TRBV4-3,TRBJ2-1,ASSRDWSSYNEQF
.,TRBV2,TRBJ2-3,ASSEAINLGRGGSDTQY
TRBD1,TRBV20-1,TRBJ2-1,SADRDSSYNEQF
.,TRBV9,TRBJ2-3,ASSIRTTSTDTQY
TRBD1,TRBV27,TRBJ2-7,ASSPRVKGAAHEQY
.,TRBV6-2/TRBV6-3,TRBJ2-7,ASRGIPQQGPPYEQY
.,TRBV6-1,TRBJ2-3,ASSPGTTFTDTQY
.,TRBV20-1,TRBJ2-7,SARRPLGRESYEQY
.,TRBV11-2,TRBJ2-7,ASSLPAAGPNDEQY
TRBD2,TRBV20-1,TRBJ2-1,SASWTSGKSEQF
.,TRBV20-1,TRBJ1-5,SARDPGVPGNQPQH
.,TRBV9,TRBJ2-2,ASSVVGGNTGELF
.,TRBV7-6,TRBJ2-3,ASSLEAGLTDTQY
.,TRBV24-1,TRBJ2-5,ATSDLLRSAQY
TRBD2,TRBV10-2,TRBJ2-7,ASSETGTSGLRRH
.,TRBV12-3/TRBV12-4,TRBJ2-5,ASSPGVRGKETQY
TRBD2,TRBV20-1,TRBJ2-1,SARREGRYEQF